The sequence of this TCR beta chain was determined in a study of early T cells in non-severe SARS-CoV-2 infection. Study in general: Bulk RNA isolated from unsorted whole blood underwent sequencing; chains were not paired.

In its sample, this clonotype was seen many times. The antigen remains unidentified. Study findings and constraints: Database matching using VDJdb favored anti-spike CD8 responses, with private and CD4 specificities left missing.

The library protocol tagged individual cDNA molecules with unique molecular identifiers. TCRdb itself ran the 5' RACE reads through MiXCR, one entry per CDR3 protein. The table lists 40,000 to 50,000 distinct CDR3 sequences, roughly 12% of them singletons. This CDR3 contains 13 residues. Per germline, CDR1 MNHEY and CDR2 SVGEGT. Trimming removed 6 bases from V and 8 bases from J, with 15 bases in between. Sequencing was performed on whole blood. The V call is TRBV6-2 or TRBV6-3, the J call TRBJ2-3; D remains ambiguous. The TCR comes from an adult who was a healthcare worker with PCR-confirmed SARS-CoV-2 infection or an uninfected control (not recorded which). CDR3 coding DNA: TGTGCCAGCAGCCGACCCCCAGCCGCTACGCAGTATTTT. Translation: CASSRPPAATQYF.